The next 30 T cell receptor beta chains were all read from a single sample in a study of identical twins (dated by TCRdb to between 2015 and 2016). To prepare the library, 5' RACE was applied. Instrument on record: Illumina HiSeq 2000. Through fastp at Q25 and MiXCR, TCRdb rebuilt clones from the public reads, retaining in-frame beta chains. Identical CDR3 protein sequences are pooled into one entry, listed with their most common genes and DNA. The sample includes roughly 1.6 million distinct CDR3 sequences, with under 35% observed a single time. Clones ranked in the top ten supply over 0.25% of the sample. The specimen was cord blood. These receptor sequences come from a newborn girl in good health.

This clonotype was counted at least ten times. The CDR3 nucleotides read TGCGCCAGCAGCTTGGGAGGGACAGGCAACTACGAGCAGTACTTC. Its protein product is CASSLGGTGNYEQYF. The V gene is TRBV5-1, the J gene TRBJ2-7; 8 bases are shared with TRBD1. Germline V gene sequence: CDR1 SGHRS, CDR2 YFSETQ. Unmatched junction bases numbered 5, after V lost 0 bases and J lost 3 bases. This CDR3 has 15 residues.

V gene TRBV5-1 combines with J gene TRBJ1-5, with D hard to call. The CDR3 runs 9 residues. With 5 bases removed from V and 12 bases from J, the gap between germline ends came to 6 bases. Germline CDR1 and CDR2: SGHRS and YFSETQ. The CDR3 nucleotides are TGCGCCAGCAGGGAGGTCCAGCATTTT. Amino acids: CASREVQHF.

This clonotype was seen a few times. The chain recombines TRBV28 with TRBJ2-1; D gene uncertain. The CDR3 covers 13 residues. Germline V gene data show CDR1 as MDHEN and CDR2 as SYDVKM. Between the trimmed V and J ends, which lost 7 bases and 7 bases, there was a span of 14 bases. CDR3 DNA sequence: TGTGCCAGCACCACAAGAAGACGAAATGAGCAGTTCTTC. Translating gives CASTTRRRNEQFF.

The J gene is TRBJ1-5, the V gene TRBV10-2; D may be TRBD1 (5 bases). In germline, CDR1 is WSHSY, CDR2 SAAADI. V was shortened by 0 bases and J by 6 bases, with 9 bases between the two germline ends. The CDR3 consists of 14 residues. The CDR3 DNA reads TGCGCCAGCAGTGAGTCCCCAGGGACTCAGCCCCAGCATTTT. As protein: CASSESPGTQPQHF.

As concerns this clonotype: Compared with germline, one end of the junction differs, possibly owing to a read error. CDR3 residues: CAGSHPTGVNNNEQFF. The CDR3 region has the DNA TGCGCCGGCAGTCATCCGACAGGGGTCAATAACAATGAGCAGTTCTTC. The chain links TRBV5-1 to TRBJ2-1; 8 nucleotides align to TRBD1. Looked up from germline, CDR1 is SGHRS and CDR2 is YFSETQ. The CDR3 runs to 16 residues.

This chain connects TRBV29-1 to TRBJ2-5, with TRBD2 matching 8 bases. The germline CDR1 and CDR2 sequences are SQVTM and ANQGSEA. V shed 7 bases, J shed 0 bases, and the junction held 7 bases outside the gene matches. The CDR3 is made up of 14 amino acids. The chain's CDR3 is CSAVAGLYQETQYF. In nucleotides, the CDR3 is TGCAGCGCCGTAGCGGGATTGTACCAAGAGACCCAGTACTTC.

CDR3 sequence: CASSTTGRHDANTEAFF. CDR3 nucleotide sequence: TGTGCCAGCAGTACTACAGGGAGACATGATGCGAACACTGAAGCTTTCTTT. The rearrangement links TRBV27 to TRBJ1-1, with D possibly matching TRBD1 (6 bases). Germline lookup yields CDR1 MNHEY and CDR2 SMNVEV (reference sequence). Trimming took 5 bases from V and 1 from J, leaving 20 bases between them. The CDR3 totals 17 residues.

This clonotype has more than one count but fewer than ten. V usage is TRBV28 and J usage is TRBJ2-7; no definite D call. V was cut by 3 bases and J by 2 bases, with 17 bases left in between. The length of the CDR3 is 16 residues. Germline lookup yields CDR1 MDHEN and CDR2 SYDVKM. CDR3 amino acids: CASSFYPLRPPYEQYF. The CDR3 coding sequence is TGTGCCAGCAGTTTTTACCCACTTCGCCCCCCCTACGAGCAGTACTTC.

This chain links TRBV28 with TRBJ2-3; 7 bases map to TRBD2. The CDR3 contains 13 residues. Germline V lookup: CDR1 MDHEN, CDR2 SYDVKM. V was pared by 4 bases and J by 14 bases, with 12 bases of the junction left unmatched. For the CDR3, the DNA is TGTGCCAGCAGTTCCGTAGCTAGCGGCCCGGGGTATTTT. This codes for CASSSVASGPGYF. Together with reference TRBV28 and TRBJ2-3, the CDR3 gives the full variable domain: DVKVTQSSRYLVKRTGEKVFLECVQDMDHENMFWYRQDPGLGLRLIYFSYDVKMKEKGDIPEGYSVSREKKERFSLILESASTNQTSMYLCASSSVASGPGYFGPGTRLTVL.

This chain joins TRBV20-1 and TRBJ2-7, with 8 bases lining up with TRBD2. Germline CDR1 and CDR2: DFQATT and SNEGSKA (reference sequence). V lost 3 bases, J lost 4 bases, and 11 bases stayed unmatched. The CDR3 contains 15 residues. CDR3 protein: CSARSGAGGGYEQYF. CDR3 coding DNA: TGCAGTGCTAGGTCGGGGGCGGGAGGCGGATACGAGCAGTACTTC.

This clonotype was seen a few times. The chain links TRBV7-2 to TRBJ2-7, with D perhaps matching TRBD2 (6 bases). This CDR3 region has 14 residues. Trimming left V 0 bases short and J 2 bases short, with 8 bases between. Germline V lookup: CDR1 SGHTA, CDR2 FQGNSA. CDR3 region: CASSLALATYEQYF. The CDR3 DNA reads TGTGCCAGCAGCTTAGCCCTAGCGACCTACGAGCAGTACTTC. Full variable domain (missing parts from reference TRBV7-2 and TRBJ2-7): GAGVSQSPSNKVTEKGKDVELRCDPISGHTALYWYRQSLGQGLEFLIYFQGNSAPDKSGLPSDRFSAERTGGSVSTLTIQRTQQEDSAVYLCASSLALATYEQYFGPGTRLTVT.

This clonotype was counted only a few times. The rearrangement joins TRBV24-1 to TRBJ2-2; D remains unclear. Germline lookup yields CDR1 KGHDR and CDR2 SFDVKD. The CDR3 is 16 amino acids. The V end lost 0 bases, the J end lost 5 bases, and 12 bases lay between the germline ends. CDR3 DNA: TGTGCCACCAGTGATTTGCAAGAAGGGCAGACCGGGGAGCTGTTTTTT. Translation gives CATSDLQEGQTGELFF.

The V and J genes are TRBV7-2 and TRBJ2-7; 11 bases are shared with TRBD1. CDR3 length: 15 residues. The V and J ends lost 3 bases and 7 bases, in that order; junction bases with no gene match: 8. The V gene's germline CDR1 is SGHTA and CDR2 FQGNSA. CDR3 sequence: CASSFVGQGVHEQYF. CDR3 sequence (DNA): TGTGCCAGCAGCTTCGTGGGACAGGGGGTTCATGAGCAGTACTTC.

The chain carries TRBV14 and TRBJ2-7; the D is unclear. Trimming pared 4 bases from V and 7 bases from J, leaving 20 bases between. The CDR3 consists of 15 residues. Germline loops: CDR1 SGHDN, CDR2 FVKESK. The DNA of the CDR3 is TGTGCCAGCAGCCCCGACCCGTTGGGGTACAATGAGCAGTACTTC. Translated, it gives CASSPDPLGYNEQYF.

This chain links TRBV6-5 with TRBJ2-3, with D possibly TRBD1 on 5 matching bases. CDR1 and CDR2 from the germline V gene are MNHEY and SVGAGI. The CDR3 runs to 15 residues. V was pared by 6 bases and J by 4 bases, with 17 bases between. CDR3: CASRTGHYSADTQYF. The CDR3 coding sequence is TGTGCCAGCAGGACCGGACATTACTCGGCAGATACGCAGTATTTT.

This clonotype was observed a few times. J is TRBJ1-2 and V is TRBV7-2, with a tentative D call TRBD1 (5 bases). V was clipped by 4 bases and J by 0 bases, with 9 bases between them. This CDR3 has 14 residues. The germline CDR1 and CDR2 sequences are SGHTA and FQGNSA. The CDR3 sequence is CASSSDISNYGYTF. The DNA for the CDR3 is TGTGCCAGCAGCTCGGACATCTCTAACTATGGCTACACCTTC.

CDR3: CASYPRFPSLAEYYNEQYF. Here the CDR3 DNA reads TGTGCCAGCTACCCCAGGTTCCCGTCTCTAGCGGAGTACTACAATGAGCAGTACTTC. The chain carries TRBV27 and TRBJ2-5, with TRBD2 matching 7 bases. Germline values: CDR1 MNHEY, CDR2 SMNVEV (reference sequence). This CDR3 is 19 amino acids long. V dropped 8 bases and J dropped 11; count of bases not matched to a gene: 32.

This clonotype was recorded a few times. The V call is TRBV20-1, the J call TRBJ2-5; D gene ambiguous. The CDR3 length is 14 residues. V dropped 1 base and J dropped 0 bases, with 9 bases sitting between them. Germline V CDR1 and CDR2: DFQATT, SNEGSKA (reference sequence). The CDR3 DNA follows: TGCAGTGCTAGAGTAGCAACCTACCAAGAGACCCAGTACTTC. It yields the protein CSARVATYQETQYF.

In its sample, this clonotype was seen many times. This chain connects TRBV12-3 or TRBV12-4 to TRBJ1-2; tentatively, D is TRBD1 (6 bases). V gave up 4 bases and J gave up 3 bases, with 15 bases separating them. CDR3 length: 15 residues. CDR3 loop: CASSSPGRGDYGYTF. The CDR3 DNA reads TGTGCCAGCAGTTCACCGGGCAGGGGTGACTATGGCTACACCTTC.

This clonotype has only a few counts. CDR3 nucleotide sequence: TGCAGTGCTGAAGGGGGAGACAGGAAGCGTATACCCCTCCACTTT. Translation gives CSAEGGDRKRIPLHF. The chain is built from TRBV20-1 and TRBJ1-6; possibly TRBD1 for D (6 bases). The CDR3 totals 15 residues. Germline lookup yields CDR1 DFQATT and CDR2 SNEGSKA (reference sequence). V gave up 5 bases and J gave up 12 bases, with 23 bases separating them.

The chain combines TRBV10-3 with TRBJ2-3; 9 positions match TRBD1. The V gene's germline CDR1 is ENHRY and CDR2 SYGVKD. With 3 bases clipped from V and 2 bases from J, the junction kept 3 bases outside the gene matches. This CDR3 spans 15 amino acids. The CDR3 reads CAISEGTGITDTQYF. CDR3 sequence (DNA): TGTGCCATCAGTGAAGGGACAGGGATCACAGATACGCAGTATTTT.

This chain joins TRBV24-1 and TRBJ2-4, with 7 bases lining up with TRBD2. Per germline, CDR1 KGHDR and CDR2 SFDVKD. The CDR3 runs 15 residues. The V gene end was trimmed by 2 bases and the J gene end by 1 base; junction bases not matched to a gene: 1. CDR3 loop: CATSDWGGAKNIQYF. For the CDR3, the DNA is TGTGCCACCAGTGATTGGGGGGGGGCCAAAAACATTCAGTACTTC.

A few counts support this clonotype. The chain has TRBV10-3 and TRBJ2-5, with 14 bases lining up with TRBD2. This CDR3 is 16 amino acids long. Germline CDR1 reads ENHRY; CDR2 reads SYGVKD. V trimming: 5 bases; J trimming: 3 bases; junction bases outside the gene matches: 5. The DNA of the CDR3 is TGTGCCATCAGTTGGACTAGCGGGAGGAGGGAAGAGACCCAGTACTTC. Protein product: CAISWTSGRREETQYF.

The chain's CDR3 is CASNPGYITADTQYF. DNA for the CDR3: TGTGCCAGTAACCCCGGCTACATTACAGCAGATACGCAGTATTTT. The rearrangement joins TRBV19 to TRBJ2-3; no definite D call. The CDR3 covers 15 residues. The V end was cut by 7 bases, the J end by 4 bases, with 18 bases between. From germline, CDR1 is LNHDA and CDR2 SQIVND (reference sequence). The full variable domain, in which reference TRBV19 and TRBJ2-3 provide the parts outside the CDR3, is DGGITQSPKYLFRKEGQNVTLSCEQNLNHDAMYWYRQDPGQGLRLIYYSQIVNDFQKGDIAEGYSVSREKKESFPLTVTSAQKNPTAFYLCASNPGYITADTQYFGPGTRLTVL.

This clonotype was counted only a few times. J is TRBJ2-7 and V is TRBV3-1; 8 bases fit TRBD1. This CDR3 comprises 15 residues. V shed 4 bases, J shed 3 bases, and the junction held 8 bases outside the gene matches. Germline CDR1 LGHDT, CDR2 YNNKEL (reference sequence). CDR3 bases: TGTGCCAGCAGCCCAAGGCCGGGACAGGTCTACGAGCAGTACTTC. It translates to CASSPRPGQVYEQYF.

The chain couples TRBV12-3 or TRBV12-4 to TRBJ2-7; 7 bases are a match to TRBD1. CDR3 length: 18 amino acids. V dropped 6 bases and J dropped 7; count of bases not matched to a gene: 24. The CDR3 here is CASRIGPDRGGAEDEQYF. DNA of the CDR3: TGTGCCAGCAGAATAGGACCCGATAGAGGGGGCGCGGAAGATGAGCAGTACTTC.

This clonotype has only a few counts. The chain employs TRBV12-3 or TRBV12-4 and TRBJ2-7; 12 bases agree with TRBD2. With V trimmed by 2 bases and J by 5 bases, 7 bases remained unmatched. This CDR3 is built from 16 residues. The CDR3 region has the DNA TGTGCCAGCAGTTTAAGTTCTAGCGGGAGGGCCCACGAGCAGTACTTC. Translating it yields CASSLSSSGRAHEQYF.

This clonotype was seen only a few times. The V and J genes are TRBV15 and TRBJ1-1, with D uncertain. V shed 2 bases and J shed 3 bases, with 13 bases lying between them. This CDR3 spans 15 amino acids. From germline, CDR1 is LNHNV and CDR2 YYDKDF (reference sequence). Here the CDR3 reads CATSRQNTLHTEAFF. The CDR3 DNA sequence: TGTGCCACCAGCAGACAGAACACATTACACACTGAAGCTTTCTTT.

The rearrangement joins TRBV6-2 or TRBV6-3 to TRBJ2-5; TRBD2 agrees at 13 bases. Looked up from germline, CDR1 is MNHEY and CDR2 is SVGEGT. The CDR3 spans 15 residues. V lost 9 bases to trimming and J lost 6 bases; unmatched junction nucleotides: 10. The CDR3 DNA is TGTGCCAGTCTCGACGGGACTAGCGGGAAGCAGACCCAGTACTTC. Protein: CASLDGTSGKQTQYF.

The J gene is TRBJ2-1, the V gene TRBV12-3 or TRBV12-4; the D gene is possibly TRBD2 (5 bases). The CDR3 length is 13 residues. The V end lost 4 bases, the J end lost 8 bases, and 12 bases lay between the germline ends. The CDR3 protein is CASSSRGRDEQFF. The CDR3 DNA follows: TGTGCCAGCAGTTCACGGGGTAGAGATGAGCAGTTCTTC.